The 18 T cell receptor beta chains listed next were all sequenced from one sample in a study of T cell responses to AZD1222 COVID-19 vaccine. Clones were read by immunoSEQ multiplex PCR, and TCRdb kept only the in-frame ones, dropping some. The table shows about 140,000 clones, with roughly 90% occurring only once. The sequencing used peripheral blood, collected on day 0 of AZD1222 vaccination. The receptors stem from an adult in good health.

The chain has TRBV11-3 and TRBJ1-5; no firm D call. Germline V gene lookup returns CDR1 SGHNT and CDR2 YENEEA. The germline V and J ends were trimmed by 1 base and 0 bases, with 10 bases remaining between them. This CDR3 comprises 16 residues. The CDR3 sequence is CASSLGAGYSNQPQHF. As DNA, the CDR3 is TGTGCCAGCAGCTTAGGGGCGGGATATAGCAATCAGCCCCAGCATTTT.

The V and J genes are TRBV28 and TRBJ1-5, with a weak D call TRBD1 (5 bases). The V end was cut by 7 bases, the J end by 0 bases, with 25 bases between. The CDR3 sequence is 19 residues long. Germline lookup yields CDR1 MDHEN and CDR2 SYDVKM. This chain's CDR3 is CASIKIEGGAGYSNQPQHF. The CDR3 DNA reads as TGTGCCAGCATCAAAATCGAAGGCGGGGCAGGGTATAGCAATCAGCCCCAGCATTTT. The entire variable domain, with the rest obtained from reference TRBV28 and TRBJ1-5, is as follows: DVKVTQSSRYLVKRTGEKVFLECVQDMDHENMFWYRQDPGLGLRLIYFSYDVKMKEKGDIPEGYSVSREKKERFSLILESASTNQTSMYLCASIKIEGGAGYSNQPQHFGDGTRLSIL.

The genes are TRBV7-2 and TRBJ1-2; D uncertain. With 2 bases removed from V and 0 bases from J, the gap between germline ends came to 7 bases. The CDR3 sequence is 14 residues long. Germline CDR1 SGHTA, CDR2 FQGNSA. As DNA, the CDR3 is TGTGCCAGCAGCTTACGTGCGACTAACTATGGCTACACCTTC. Translating it yields CASSLRATNYGYTF.

This rearrangement joins TRBV4-2 to TRBJ2-3, with 9 bases aligning to TRBD2. Germline CDR1 reads LGHNA; CDR2 reads YNFKEQ. This CDR3 spans 15 amino acids. J lost 1 base, V lost 2 bases, and 1 base had no gene match. CDR3 DNA sequence: TGTGCCAGCAGCCAACGACTAGCGGGCACAGATACGCAGTATTTT. Amino acids: CASSQRLAGTDTQYF.

V and J are TRBV7-6 and TRBJ2-5, with 9 nucleotides matching TRBD2. CDR3 length: 15 residues. V lost 0 bases, J lost 5 bases, and 4 bases stayed unmatched. Per germline, CDR1 SGHVS and CDR2 FNYEAQ. In DNA form, the CDR3 reads TGTGCCAGCAGCTTAGCTAGCGGGAGCTATGAGACCCAGTACTTC. Translating gives CASSLASGSYETQYF.

The chain uses TRBV6-2 or TRBV6-3 and TRBJ2-7; 10 bases fit TRBD1. Germline CDR1 MNHEY, CDR2 SVGEGT. This CDR3 is built from 15 residues. Losses at the gene ends were 5 bases for V and 1 base for J; bases not matched to a gene: 5. The CDR3 loop is CASSPRGQGSYEQYF. The DNA of the CDR3 is TGTGCCAGCAGTCCCAGGGGACAGGGGTCCTACGAGCAGTACTTC.

This rearrangement joins TRBV19 to TRBJ2-7; no clear D. The V end lost 8 bases, the J end lost 0 bases, and 5 bases lay between the germline ends. CDR1 and CDR2 (germline): LNHDA, SQIVND (reference sequence). The length of the CDR3 is 11 residues. The CDR3 sequence: CASGSSYEQYF. The CDR3 DNA is TGTGCCAGTGGAAGCTCCTACGAGCAGTACTTC.

The chain is built from TRBV3-1 (or the pseudogene TRBV3-2) and TRBJ2-3, with 8 bases that match TRBD2. After removal of 5 bases from V and 2 bases from J, the junction contained 6 bases not matched to a gene. Germline V gives CDR1 LGHDT, CDR2 YNNKEL (reference sequence). This CDR3 spans 15 amino acids. In nucleotides, the CDR3 is TGTGCCAGCAGCTCCCGACTAGCGCCCACAGATACGCAGTATTTT. This translates into CASSSRLAPTDTQYF.

This clone is medium-sized. This chain joins TRBV30 and TRBJ2-1; 7 bases map to TRBD1. CDR1 GTSNPN and CDR2 SVGIG come from the germline V gene (reference sequence). This CDR3 region has 14 residues. The CDR3 DNA follows: TGTGCTCGGAAAGCAGGGGGCTCCTACAATGAGCAGTTCTTC. Protein: CARKAGGSYNEQFF.

This rearrangement joins TRBV7-6 to TRBJ2-5; D may be TRBD1 (6 bases). CDR3 length: 13 amino acids. Per the germline V gene, CDR1 is SGHVS and CDR2 is FNYEAQ. The V and J ends lost 5 bases and 10 bases respectively, with 17 bases between them. The CDR3 region is CASSTGNQLIQYF. In DNA form, the CDR3 reads TGTGCCAGCAGCACAGGGAACCAGCTCATCCAGTACTTC.

The chain carries TRBV9 and TRBJ1-2; D call uncertain. Per germline, CDR1 SGDLS and CDR2 YYNGEE. V shed 0 bases and J shed 8 bases, with 17 bases lying between them. The CDR3 consists of 15 residues. CDR3 amino acids: CASSVAPGTGYGYTF. The CDR3 DNA is TGTGCCAGCAGCGTAGCCCCCGGCACCGGGTACGGCTACACCTTC.

This chain connects TRBV6-5 to TRBJ1-1, with a possible D match to TRBD1 (5 bases). The germline V and J ends were trimmed by 11 bases and 4 bases, with 23 bases remaining between them. Looked up from germline, CDR1 is MNHEY and CDR2 is SVGAGI. This CDR3 is 15 amino acids long. The CDR3 region has the DNA TGTGCCGTAGACGAGGGGCGCGGGGTGGGCACTGAAGCTTTCTTT. Translated: CAVDEGRGVGTEAFF.

The chain joins TRBV9 to TRBJ2-1; TRBD2 aligns across 9 bases. Germline values: CDR1 SGDLS, CDR2 YYNGEE. V dropped 0 bases and J dropped 8; count of bases not matched to a gene: 9. The CDR3 is made up of 16 amino acids. The CDR3 protein is CASSVVASGMLHEQFF. The CDR3 DNA sequence: TGTGCCAGCAGCGTAGTGGCTAGCGGGATGCTCCATGAGCAGTTCTTC.

V usage is TRBV25-1 and J usage is TRBJ1-4; 10 bases match TRBD1. J was trimmed by 6 bases and V by 8 bases; bases with no gene match: 3. Germline V CDR1 and CDR2: MGHDK, SYGVNS. The CDR3 covers 13 residues. The CDR3 protein is CASSGTGDEKLFF. For the CDR3, the DNA is TGTGCCAGCTCCGGGACAGGGGATGAAAAACTGTTTTTT.

The V gene is TRBV5-4, the J gene TRBJ2-7, with 8 bases fitting TRBD2. Trimming took 4 bases from V and 5 from J; bases not matched to a gene: 14. The CDR3 is 16 amino acids. From germline, CDR1 is SGHNT and CDR2 YYREEE (reference sequence). The CDR3 loop is CASSPGSGGLFHEQYF. CDR3 bases: TGTGCCAGCAGCCCAGGGAGCGGGGGCCTCTTCCACGAGCAGTACTTC.

The chain uses TRBV2 and TRBJ1-4, with a weak D call TRBD1 (6 bases). V was pared by 6 bases and J by 8 bases, with 13 bases between. The CDR3 spans 13 residues. Germline CDR1 SNHLY, CDR2 FYNNEI. CDR3: CASSRDIKEKLFF. CDR3 DNA sequence: TGTGCCAGCAGCCGGGACATTAAGGAAAAACTGTTTTTT.

The chain carries TRBV28 and TRBJ1-4; the D is unclear. V was trimmed by 6 bases and J by 8 bases, leaving 19 bases between them. CDR1 is MDHEN and CDR2 is SYDVKM in the germline V gene. This CDR3 comprises 15 residues. Written as DNA, the CDR3 is TGTGCCAGCAGCGTGACCGGCGGCGTCGGCGAAAAACTGTTTTTT. This translates into CASSVTGGVGEKLFF.

The chain couples TRBV10-3 to TRBJ1-1; 7 bases map to TRBD1. This CDR3 spans 16 amino acids. The germline V gene encodes CDR1 ENHRY and CDR2 SYGVKD. With V trimmed by 2 bases and J by 0 bases, 6 bases remained unmatched. The CDR3 sequence is CAISEGQDGLNTEAFF. As DNA, the CDR3 is TGTGCCATCAGTGAGGGACAGGACGGACTGAACACTGAAGCTTTCTTT.